The subject of this entry is one T cell receptor (beta chain). The entry originates in a study of blood T cell repertoires in COVID-19. The CDR3 contains 19 residues. After removal of 3 bases from V and 2 bases from J, the junction contained 11 bases not matched to a gene. Germline CDR1 reads SEHNR; CDR2 reads FQNEAQ (reference sequence). Only in-frame clones appear in the TCRdb table, and some are missing; sequencing was by immunoSEQ multiplex PCR. The table includes under 200,000 clones, approximately 90% detected once. The specimen sequenced was peripheral blood. The origin of this receptor is an elderly woman in a cohort sampled during active or convalescent COVID-19. The chain carries TRBV7-9 and TRBJ2-4; 12 nucleotides line up with TRBD2. The CDR3 here is CASSFLTSGRPQSKNIQYF. The CDR3, as DNA: TGTGCCAGCAGCTTCCTCACTAGCGGGAGGCCCCAGTCCAAAAACATTCAGTACTTC. The full variable domain, with the rest looked up from reference TRBV7-9 and TRBJ2-4, is DTGVSQNPRHKITKRGQNVTFRCDPISEHNRLYWYRQTLGQGPEFLTYFQNEAQLEKSRLLSDRFSAERPKGSFSTLEIQRTEQGDSAMYLCASSFLTSGRPQSKNIQYFGAGTRLSVL.